The 15 T cell receptor beta chains presented below share a single source sample, sequenced in a study of T cells after yellow fever vaccination. TCRdb redid the calling of the 5' RACE reads with MiXCR, one entry per CDR3 protein. The table lists 550,000 to 750,000 distinct CDR3 sequences, about 14% of them singletons. Here the sequenced sample was PBMCs, taken on the day of the yellow fever booster vaccination. The receptors come from a man aged 30 to 39 who received the YFV17D yellow fever vaccine.

This rearrangement joins TRBV20-1 to TRBJ1-6, with D maybe TRBD1 (5 bases). From germline, CDR1 is DFQATT and CDR2 SNEGSKA (reference sequence). The CDR3 runs 16 residues. V was shortened by 5 bases and J by 3 bases, with 17 bases between the two germline ends. For the CDR3, the DNA is TGCAGTGCTGGCCCGGGAGGGAGGGGCTATAATTCACCCCTCCACTTT. Residues: CSAGPGGRGYNSPLHF.

This clonotype was detected many times. The chain's CDR3 is CSVLAGVSYNEQFF. The CDR3 region has the DNA TGCAGCGTTTTGGCGGGAGTTTCCTACAATGAGCAGTTCTTC. The chain recombines TRBV29-1 with TRBJ2-1; 7 nucleotides align to TRBD2. The CDR3 loop spans 14 amino acids. Germline V gene lookup returns CDR1 SQVTM and CDR2 ANQGSEA. V lost 5 bases, J lost 1 base, and 5 bases stayed unmatched.

This clonotype was found many times. The chain links TRBV5-1 to TRBJ1-6; 8 nucleotides align to TRBD1. The CDR3 is 14 residues long. V trimming: 4 bases; J trimming: 7 bases; junction bases outside the gene matches: 4. Germline-derived CDR1 and CDR2 are SGHRS and YFSETQ. The CDR3 region is CASSGQGFNSPLHF. In nucleotides, the CDR3 is TGCGCCAGCAGCGGACAGGGATTCAATTCACCCCTCCACTTT. The variable domain in full, with the rest retrieved from reference TRBV5-1 and TRBJ1-6, is KAGVTQTPRYLIKTRGQQVTLSCSPISGHRSVSWYQQTPGQGLQFLFEYFSETQRNKGNFPGRFSGRQFSNSRSEMNVSTLELGDSALYLCASSGQGFNSPLHFGNGTRLTVT.

V gene TRBV18 combines with J gene TRBJ2-2, with a weak D call TRBD2 (7 bases). The CDR3 sequence is 15 residues long. Germline V CDR1 and CDR2: KGHSH, LQKENI. Trimming took 3 bases from V and 4 from J, leaving 12 bases between them. In nucleotides, the CDR3 is TGTGCCAGCTCACCCCCGGGGGGCCGCACCGGGGAGCTGTTTTTT. Protein: CASSPPGGRTGELFF.

The chain employs TRBV5-1 and TRBJ2-3, with 8 bases lining up with TRBD2. V gave up 4 bases and J gave up 8 bases; unmatched junction bases: 9. The CDR3 has 14 residues. Germline V gene lookup returns CDR1 SGHRS and CDR2 YFSETQ. In DNA, the CDR3 is TGCGCCAGCAGCCAGACTAGCGAAATTGGTACGCAGTATTTT. It encodes CASSQTSEIGTQYF.

This rearrangement joins TRBV5-4 to TRBJ2-3; possible D gene TRBD2, 6 bases. This CDR3 is 13 amino acids long. CDR1 SGHNT and CDR2 YYREEE come from the germline V gene (reference sequence). The CDR3 nucleotides are TGTGCGTTGGGGGATGGAGGGACAGATACGCAGTATTTT. It codes for CALGDGGTDTQYF.

This chain connects TRBV20-1 to TRBJ2-7, with D possibly TRBD2 on 5 matching bases. Trimming removed 8 bases from V and 6 bases from J, with 14 bases in between. Germline lookup yields CDR1 DFQATT and CDR2 SNEGSKA (reference sequence). This CDR3 is built from 11 residues. The chain's CDR3 is CSPLVRGEQYF. The CDR3 nucleotides are TGCAGTCCCCTGGTTCGGGGCGAGCAGTACTTC.

This chain uses TRBV27 with TRBJ1-4; D is uncertain. This CDR3 is built from 15 residues. With 8 bases removed from V and 8 bases from J, the gap between germline ends came to 21 bases. Germline V gene data show CDR1 as MNHEY and CDR2 as SMNVEV (reference sequence). The CDR3 coding sequence is TGTGCCAGCCGTCGATGGGCGGCCGAGCGGGAAAAACTGTTTTTT. This encodes CASRRWAAEREKLFF.

This chain uses TRBV4-2 with TRBJ2-1; D is undetermined. Germline CDR1 LGHNA, CDR2 YNFKEQ. This CDR3 contains 12 residues. The V end lost 3 bases, the J end lost 3 bases, and 3 bases lay between the germline ends. The CDR3 protein is CASSQNYNEQFF. CDR3 in DNA: TGTGCCAGCAGCCAGAACTACAATGAGCAGTTCTTC.

This clonotype was detected a few times. The rearrangement links TRBV11-2 to TRBJ2-3; D unresolved. CDR3 length: 13 amino acids. The germline gives CDR1 SGHAT, CDR2 FQNNGV. Trimming stripped 1 base from V and 7 bases from J, with 9 bases between. The DNA of the CDR3 is TGTGCCAGCAGCTTAGCCCCAATCAATACGCAGTATTTT. Protein sequence: CASSLAPINTQYF.

This clonotype has ten or more counts. The chain recombines TRBV7-2 with TRBJ1-1; D unresolved. The germline V and J ends were trimmed by 5 bases and 1 base, with 14 bases remaining between them. The CDR3 sequence is 15 residues long. Germline assignment: CDR1 SGHTA and CDR2 FQGNSA. The chain's CDR3 is CASSPRTLSNTEAFF. For the CDR3, the DNA is TGTGCCAGCAGCCCGCGGACCCTATCGAACACTGAAGCTTTCTTT.

V usage is TRBV3-1 and J usage is TRBJ2-1; D gene uncertain. CDR3 length: 16 residues. Looked up from germline, CDR1 is LGHDT and CDR2 is YNNKEL (reference sequence). Trimming cost V 5 bases and J 10 bases, with 24 bases left between them. In nucleotides, the CDR3 is TGTGCCAGCAGCTCCCTAGGCTACCCCCTCGTACGGGAGCAGTTCTTC. It yields the protein CASSSLGYPLVREQFF.

This clonotype has more than one count but fewer than ten. The chain is built from TRBV12-5 and TRBJ2-7, with unresolved D. The CDR3 is 13 residues long. V dropped 1 base and J dropped 9 bases, with 13 bases sitting between them. Germline lookup yields CDR1 LGHNT and CDR2 FRNRAP. CDR3 in amino acids: CASGLGIVAGQYF. The CDR3 DNA reads as TGTGCTAGTGGTTTGGGGATCGTAGCAGGGCAGTACTTC. Filled out from reference TRBV12-5 and TRBJ2-7, the complete variable domain reads DARVTQTPRHKVTEMGQEVTMRCQPILGHNTVFWYRQTMMQGLELLAYFRNRAPLDDSGMPKDRFSAEMPDATLATLKIQPSEPRDSAVYFCASGLGIVAGQYFGPGTRLTVT.

This clonotype was seen a handful of times. CDR3 bases: TGCAGTGCTAGGCCAGCGGGGAGCTACAATGAGCAGTTCTTC. Translated: CSARPAGSYNEQFF. The rearrangement uses TRBV20-1 and TRBJ2-1; 7 bases are shared with TRBD2. CDR1 DFQATT and CDR2 SNEGSKA come from the germline V gene (reference sequence). The V segment lost 3 bases and the J segment 3 bases; nucleotides outside the gene matches: 5. The CDR3 has 14 amino acids.

The genes are TRBV12-3 or TRBV12-4 and TRBJ2-7, with TRBD1 matching over 10 bases. This CDR3 comprises 14 residues. Unmatched junction bases numbered 10, after V lost 7 bases and J lost 7 bases. In DNA form, the CDR3 reads TGTGCCAGCACCGAGGGGACAGGGGAAAATGAGCAGTACTTC. Translated: CASTEGTGENEQYF.